This TCR beta chain was sequenced in a study of a mutant IDH1 vaccine in newly diagnosed glioma. About the research overall: Vaccinations were initiated 4-6 weeks following radiotherapy alone, or were given together with temozolomide cycles.

Regarding time point: week 5, during vaccination. All doses held 300 ug of mutant IDH1 20-mer peptide, with topical imiquimod. This CDR3 is built from 14 residues. V lost 4 bases and J lost 3, with 12 bases in between. The germline V gene has CDR1 PRHDT and CDR2 FYEKMQ (reference sequence). Using immunoSEQ multiplex PCR, the repertoire was profiled, and TCRdb retains in-frame clones only, with some absent. The data hold about 26,000 clones, with approximately 79% observed a single time. Notes on the study in general: Immune responses induced by vaccination arose in 93.3% of the patients.

Concerning this clone itself: Antigen: not known.

This TCR came from a man aged 40-55 years with glioma. Some clones in this sample may be carry-over from other donors' samples. This specimen was PBMCs, taken from a glioma patient whose treatment included an IDH1 peptide vaccine. The rearrangement uses TRBV13 and TRBJ1-1, with a weak D call TRBD1 (5 bases). As DNA, the CDR3 is TGTGCCAGCAGCTCGGACGCGGGGGACACTGAAGCTTTCTTT. Its protein is CASSSDAGDTEAFF.